This T cell receptor (beta chain) was found in a study of TIL therapy for anti-PD-1-resistant metastatic lung cancer. Study overall: Progressing patients received lymphodepletion, expanded TIL infusion and IL-2.

Indicated time point: pre-treatment sample, taken before nivolumab and TIL therapy. This was the immunoSEQ v3 assay. The protocol was immunoSEQ multiplex PCR, while the TCRdb copy is restricted to in-frame clones and leaves out a portion. In the table there are about 32,000 clones, 74% of which are singletons. This CDR3 spans 12 amino acids. V was cut by 5 bases and J by 7 bases, with 9 bases left in between. Germline assignment: CDR1 SGHVS and CDR2 FQNEAQ. The genes are TRBV7-8 and TRBJ2-1; tentative D call: TRBD2 (5 bases). This sample comprised blood, obtained at baseline. This TCR was sampled from a woman aged 30 to 85 with non-small cell lung cancer. DNA for the CDR3: TGTGCCAGCAGCCCCGGGATAAATGAGCAGTTCTTC. Its protein product is CASSPGINEQFF.